This TCR beta chain was recorded in a study of T-cell memory formation after mild COVID-19. Looking at the study overall: The study found TCR clusters largely donor specific.

Sample barcodes and UMIs were carried by the TCR alpha and TCR beta cDNA libraries that 5'RACE generated with constant-segment primers. TCRdb independently ran MiXCR on the 5' RACE reads; one entry per CDR3 protein. The sample lists approximately 450,000 distinct CDR3 sequences; about 20% were seen once. CDR3 length equals 14 residues. V was cut by 4 bases and J by 7 bases, with 13 bases left in between. CDR1 and CDR2 from the germline V gene are MRHNA and SNTAGT. Study results and caveats: The authors did not confirm SARS-CoV-2 specificity of second-wave clones peaking day 37. Clones contracting day 15 to 85 were balanced CD4/CD8; later expanders leaned CD4+.

Concerning this clonotype itself: Its target is not known.

The sample was PBMCs or a T cell subset sorted from them (not recorded which). This chain connects TRBV6-4 to TRBJ2-2; TRBD2 is a possible D gene (6 bases). The sequence derives from an adult woman who had mild COVID-19 (a few samples of this study predate the infection). Cell type and time point are not known. CDR3 in DNA: TGTGCCAGCAGTGGGACGGGAGCAGTCGGGGAGCTGTTTTTT. This translates into CASSGTGAVGELFF.